These 13 T cell receptor beta chains originate from one sample sequenced in a study of blood T cell repertoires in COVID-19 (dated by TCRdb to 2018 to 2021). Library generation was performed with the immunoSEQ multiplex PCR assay. TCRdb retrieved this table from immuneACCESS and kept in-frame rearrangements only. Not all clones are present; in checked studies, unresolved V genes account for under half, and no reason is known for the remainder. The sample yields approximately 490,000 clones; more than 85% were counted once. The ten largest clones take up around 8% of the sample. Source material: PBMCs or T cells enriched from blood (not recorded which). Receptors originate from a woman aged 55-70 years who had recovered from COVID-19.

This clone was seen a single time. The gene calls are TRBV7-8 and TRBJ1-2, with a weak D call TRBD1 (5 bases). CDR3 size: 13 residues. The V end lost 3 bases, the J end lost 8 bases, and 13 bases lay between the germline ends. CDR1 SGHVS and CDR2 FQNEAQ come from the germline V gene. This CDR3 is CASSFEKGLGYTF. The CDR3 DNA reads as TGTGCCAGCAGCTTCGAAAAGGGGTTAGGCTACACCTTC.

The rearrangement uses TRBV27 and TRBJ1-5; 11 bases align to TRBD1. V lost 5 bases and J lost 5; bases outside the gene matches: 5. The germline V gene has CDR1 MNHEY and CDR2 SMNVEV (reference sequence). There are 15 residues in the CDR3. The CDR3 nucleotides read TGTGCCAGCAGTCCCCGGACAGGGGGCGATCAGCCCCAGCATTTT. It is translated as CASSPRTGGDQPQHF.

The V and J genes are TRBV27 and TRBJ2-7; D not certain. The germline gives CDR1 MNHEY, CDR2 SMNVEV (reference sequence). Between the trimmed V and J ends, which lost 2 bases and 5 bases, there was a span of 10 bases. CDR3 length equals 13 residues. The CDR3 sequence is CASSLNAEHEQYF. DNA for the CDR3: TGTGCCAGCAGTTTAAATGCGGAACACGAGCAGTACTTC.

The chain combines TRBV5-1 with TRBJ1-1; 9 nucleotides agree with TRBD1. The germline CDR1 and CDR2 sequences are SGHRS and YFSETQ. This CDR3 is built from 16 residues. J lost 4 bases, V lost 1 base, and 8 bases had no gene match. The CDR3 reads CASSLHGQGLGTEAFF. CDR3 nucleotide sequence: TGCGCCAGCAGCTTGCACGGACAGGGGTTGGGCACTGAAGCTTTCTTT.

The chain is built from TRBV5-5 and TRBJ2-5; a possible D gene is TRBD1 (6 bases). This CDR3 is built from 14 residues. The V gene lost 1 base and the J gene lost 5 bases, with 12 bases spanning the gap. Germline V gives CDR1 SGHKS, CDR2 YYEKEE (reference sequence). As DNA, the CDR3 is TGTGCCAGCAGCTTGAACAGGGCGGTGGAGACCCAGTACTTC. It is translated as CASSLNRAVETQYF.

V is TRBV5-1 and J is TRBJ2-3, with 10 nucleotides matching TRBD1. CDR3 length: 19 residues. V dropped 2 bases and J dropped 0; count of bases not matched to a gene: 12. Germline V gene data show CDR1 as SGHRS and CDR2 as YFSETQ. The CDR3 DNA reads TGCGCCAGCAGCTTCCAGGGAGGCCGACAGGGGGCAAGCACAGATACGCAGTATTTT. Translated: CASSFQGGRQGASTDTQYF.

V gene TRBV7-2 combines with J gene TRBJ1-3; D gene unclear. The CDR3 runs to 15 residues. Germline lookup yields CDR1 SGHTA and CDR2 FQGNSA. Trimming removed 3 bases from V and 0 bases from J, with 9 bases in between. The CDR3 bases are TGTGCCAGCAGCTTGCAACGCAGCTCTGGAAACACCATATATTTT. As protein: CASSLQRSSGNTIYF.

This clone has a single count. This chain connects TRBV19 to TRBJ2-3; D uncertain. The CDR3 is made up of 12 amino acids. V lost 5 bases and J lost 4, with 7 bases in between. From germline, CDR1 is LNHDA and CDR2 SQIVND (reference sequence). CDR3 protein: CASSPTADTQYF. The CDR3 nucleotides read TGTGCCAGTAGTCCAACAGCAGATACGCAGTATTTT.

The genes are TRBV5-4 and TRBJ2-1; TRBD2 agrees at 9 bases. V shed 0 bases and J 5 bases; nucleotides not matched to a gene: 3. This CDR3 has 15 residues. Germline V gene lookup returns CDR1 SGHNT and CDR2 YYREEE (reference sequence). The CDR3 is CASSLEASGDNEQFF. The CDR3 DNA sequence: TGTGCCAGCAGCTTGGAGGCTAGCGGGGACAATGAGCAGTTCTTC.

V usage is TRBV4-1 and J usage is TRBJ1-1; 9 nucleotides agree with TRBD1. V trimming: 1 base; J trimming: 4 bases; junction bases outside the gene matches: 7. The CDR3 totals 16 residues. CDR1 is MGHRA, CDR2 YSYEKL, per germline. The CDR3 nucleotides read TGCGCCAGCAGCCAAGGGGGACCGACAGGGGGCACTGAAGCTTTCTTT. Translated, it gives CASSQGGPTGGTEAFF.

This chain connects TRBV19 to TRBJ2-1; D may be TRBD1 (6 bases). Looked up from germline, CDR1 is LNHDA and CDR2 is SQIVND (reference sequence). V was clipped by 6 bases and J by 4 bases, with 13 bases between them. CDR3 length: 14 residues. As DNA, the CDR3 is TGTGCCAGTAGAGAGGACAGTTTATACAATGAGCAGTTCTTC. It yields the protein CASREDSLYNEQFF.

The chain combines TRBV14 with TRBJ1-6, with unresolved D. Trimming cost V 0 bases and J 6 bases, with 9 bases left between them. Germline CDR1 and CDR2: SGHDN and FVKESK. This CDR3 is built from 15 residues. The CDR3 DNA is TGTGCCAGCAGCCAAGATGGGCTTGGTAATTCACCCCTCCACTTT. Its translation: CASSQDGLGNSPLHF.

The chain recombines TRBV7-8 with TRBJ2-5, with 8 bases aligning to TRBD2. V dropped 5 bases and J dropped 4; count of bases not matched to a gene: 9. The CDR3 has 15 amino acids. CDR1 SGHVS and CDR2 FQNEAQ come from the germline V gene. The CDR3 loop reads CASSPPGGRTETQYF. The CDR3 coding sequence is TGTGCCAGCAGCCCACCGGGGGGGCGGACAGAGACCCAGTACTTC.